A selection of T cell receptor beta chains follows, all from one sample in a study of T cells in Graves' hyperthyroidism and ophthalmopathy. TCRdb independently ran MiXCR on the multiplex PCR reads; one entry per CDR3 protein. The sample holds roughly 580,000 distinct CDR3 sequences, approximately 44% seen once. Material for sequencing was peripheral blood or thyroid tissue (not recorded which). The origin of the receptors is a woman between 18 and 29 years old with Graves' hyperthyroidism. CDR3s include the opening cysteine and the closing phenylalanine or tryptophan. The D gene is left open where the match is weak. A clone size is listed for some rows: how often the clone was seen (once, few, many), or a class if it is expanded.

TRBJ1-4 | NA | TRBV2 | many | CASSESGRTNEKLFF | TGTGCCAGCAGTGAATCTGGGAGAACTAATGAAAAACTGTTTTTT
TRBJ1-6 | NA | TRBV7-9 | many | CASSWGNVSPLHF | TGTGCCAGCAGCTGGGGGAACGTTTCACCCCTCCACTTT
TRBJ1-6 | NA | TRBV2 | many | CASSEAWDGNSPLHF | TGTGCCAGCAGTGAAGCTTGGGACGGTAATTCACCCCTCCACTTT
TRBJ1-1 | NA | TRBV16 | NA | CASSPSRGGFAEAFF | TGTGCCAGCAGCCCCTCCCGGGGGGGATTTGCTGAAGCTTTCTTT
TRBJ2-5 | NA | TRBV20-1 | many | CSASFGSQETQYF | TGCAGTGCTAGTTTTGGCAGCCAAGAGACCCAGTACTTC
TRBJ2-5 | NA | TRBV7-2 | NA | CASCQQGSETQYF | TGCGCCAGCTGCCAGCAGGGGAGTGAGACCCAGTACTTC
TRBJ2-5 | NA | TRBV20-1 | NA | CSARLTSIQAQYF | TGCAGTGCTAGGCTAACTAGCATCCAGGCCCAGTACTTC
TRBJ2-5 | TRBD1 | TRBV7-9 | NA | CASGLGGTGVETQYF | TGTGCCAGCGGCTTAGGGGGGACAGGAGTAGAGACCCAGTACTTC
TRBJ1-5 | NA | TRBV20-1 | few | CSLRAGGQPQHF | TGCAGCCTACGGGCGGGGGGTCAGCCCCAGCATTTT
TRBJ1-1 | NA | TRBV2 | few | CACRDDFNTEAFF | TGTGCCTGCCGGGACGATTTCAACACTGAAGCTTTCTTT
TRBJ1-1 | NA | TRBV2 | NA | CASSYPRGGHSGTEAFF | TGTGCCAGCAGTTACCCACGCGGCGGGCACTCTGGCACTGAAGCTTTCTTT
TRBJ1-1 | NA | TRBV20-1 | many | CSATSNEAFF | TGCAGTGCTACCTCCAACGAAGCTTTCTTT
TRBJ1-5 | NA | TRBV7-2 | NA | CASSPNRVGQPQHF | TGTGCCAGCAGCCCAAATCGAGTCGGCCAGCCCCAGCATTTT
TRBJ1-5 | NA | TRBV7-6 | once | CASSPSGDLRQPQHF | TGTGCCAGCAGCCCATCGGGCGATTTGAGGCAGCCCCAGCATTTT
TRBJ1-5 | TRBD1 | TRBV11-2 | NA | CASSFRTGINQPQHF | TGTGCCAGCAGCTTCCGGACAGGTATCAATCAGCCCCAGCATTTT
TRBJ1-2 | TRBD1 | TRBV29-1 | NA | CSVGPPPTGEANYGYTF | TGCAGCGTTGGACCCCCCCCCACAGGGGAAGCTAACTATGGCTACACCTTC
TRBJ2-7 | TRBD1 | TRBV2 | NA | CASSPRDRVYEQYF | TGTGCCAGCAGCCCTCGGGACAGGGTCTACGAGCAGTACTTC
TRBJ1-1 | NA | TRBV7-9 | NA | CASSLDLGKPTEAFF | TGTGCCAGCAGCTTAGATCTGGGAAAACCGACCGAAGCTTTCTTT
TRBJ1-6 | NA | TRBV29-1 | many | CSVGGGSSPLHF | TGCAGCGTTGGGGGCGGGAGCTCACCCCTCCACTTT
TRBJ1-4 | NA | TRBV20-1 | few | CSASAQGSEKLFF | TGCAGTGCTAGCGCTCAGGGGAGTGAAAAACTGTTTTTT